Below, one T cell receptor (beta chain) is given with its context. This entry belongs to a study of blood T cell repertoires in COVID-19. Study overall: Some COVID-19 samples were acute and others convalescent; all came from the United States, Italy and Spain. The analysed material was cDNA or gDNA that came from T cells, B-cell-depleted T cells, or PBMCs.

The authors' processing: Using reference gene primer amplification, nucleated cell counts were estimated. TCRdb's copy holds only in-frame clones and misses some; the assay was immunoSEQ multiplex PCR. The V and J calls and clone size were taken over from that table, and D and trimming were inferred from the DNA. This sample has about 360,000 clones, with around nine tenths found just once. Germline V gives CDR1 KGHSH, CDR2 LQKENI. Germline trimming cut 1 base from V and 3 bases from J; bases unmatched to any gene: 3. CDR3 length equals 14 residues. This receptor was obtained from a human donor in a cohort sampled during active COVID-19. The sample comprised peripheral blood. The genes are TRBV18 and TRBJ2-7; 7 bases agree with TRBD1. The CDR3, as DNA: TGTGCCAGCTCACCACAGGGGGCCCGCTACGAGCAGTACTTC. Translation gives CASSPQGARYEQYF.